The present T cell receptor (beta chain) was sequenced within a study of early T cells in non-severe SARS-CoV-2 infection (dated by TCRdb to about 2021). Regarding the study in general: Bulk RNA from unsorted whole blood was used for TCR sequencing, so alpha and beta chains could not be paired. Results the study describes overall, beyond this receptor: VDJdb matching was skewed toward anti-spike CD8 responses, so virus-specific expansions were likely underestimated and private and CD4 specificities were missed.

This clonotype was seen ten or more times. Its recognized antigen is unknown. Qualities for individual bases were not recorded, and no much larger clone is one base off. Set within a cohort of healthcare workers in London, UK, this nested case-control study involved weekly PCR testing of nasopharyngeal swabs along with blood sampling. Healthcare workers were enrolled in the week of the UK lockdown, from 23 to 31 March 2020, and were followed every week for up to roughly 16 weeks. Library generation was performed with 5' RACE. Reads for this sample came from a NextSeq 500. The TCR library protocol attached unique molecular identifiers to individual cDNA molecules to correct for sequencing error and PCR bias. TCR alpha and beta chains were both sequenced, and the abundances of alpha and beta sequences in each sample were closely correlated with each other. In the paper's pipeline: Decombinator V4 was used to annotate TCR sequences for V gene, J gene and CDR3. TCRs were defined as expanded if a significant change between any two time points was detected under a Poisson model with p below 0.0001. TCR abundances were normalised to the total number of TCRs sequenced per sample and expressed as counts per million. VDJdb, accessed 1 November 2021, was searched for CMV, EBV and SARS-CoV-2 annotated TCRs, with TCRs annotated for multiple antigens excluded. TCRdb took the public reads, trimmed them with fastp at Q25, ran MiXCR for clone calling and kept in-frame beta chains. Every distinct CDR3 protein forms one entry, paired with its most common genes and DNA. The V and J calls reflect TCRdb's pipeline rather than the authors' work. The sample profile shows tens of thousands of distinct CDR3 sequences; roughly a tenth of them were found once. The ten largest clonotypes hold 5.9% of the sample.

The sequence derives from an adult who was a healthcare worker with PCR-confirmed SARS-CoV-2 infection or an uninfected control (not recorded which). The sample taken for sequencing was whole blood.

The nucleotide sequence reads as follows: TGTGCCAGCAGCTTAGTCGGTAGTCTCACCGAGCAGTTCTTC. Its translation is CASSLVGSLTEQFF. This chain joins TRBV11-2 to TRBJ2-1, with an unclear D gene assignment. The germline V gene provides CDR1 SGHAT and CDR2 FQNNGV. The junction shows trimming of 1 base on V and 10 bases on J, plus 14 bases between the germline ends. From the cysteine up to the phenylalanine, the CDR3 has a length of 14 residues. Of all the DNA, just the CDR3 is kept, 42 bases in frame from base 1.